This entry lists 6 T cell receptor beta chains sequenced from one sample in a study of CD8 T cells in ankylosing spondylitis. TCRdb called the 5' RACE reads again in MiXCR, with one record for every CDR3 protein. There are about 240,000 distinct CDR3 sequences in the sample; 8% to 11% occur only once, and approximately 2.5% lies in the top ten. Sequencing was performed on blood, either unsorted or a sorted T cell fraction (not recorded which). The receptors derive from a male donor with ankylosing spondylitis or in good health (not recorded which).

This clonotype was counted only a few times. One end of the junction varies from germline; a read error may be responsible. V gene TRBV4-1 combines with J gene TRBJ1-2; no firm D call. Germline values: CDR1 MGHRA, CDR2 YSYEKL. This CDR3 is built from 11 residues. The CDR3 nucleotides read TGCGCCAGCAGCCAAGATGAGGGCAAATCCTTC. It is translated as CASSQDEGKSF.

This clonotype was seen more than once but under ten times. The chain joins TRBV4-1 to TRBJ2-3, with D tentatively TRBD1 (5 bases). This CDR3 is 15 amino acids long. CDR1 is MGHRA, CDR2 YSYEKL, per germline. Trimming stripped 1 base from V and 3 bases from J, with 11 bases between. In nucleotides, the CDR3 is TGCGCCAGCAGCCAAGGGGGCATAGAAACAGATACGCAGTATTTT. Residues: CASSQGGIETDTQYF.

This clonotype was observed at least ten times. The chain carries TRBV6-1 and TRBJ2-5; 11 nucleotides line up with TRBD2. Losses at the gene ends were 5 bases for V and 5 bases for J; bases not matched to a gene: 10. Germline V gives CDR1 MNHNS, CDR2 SASEGT. The CDR3 has 16 residues. The CDR3 DNA follows: TGTGCCAGCAGTCCTTTAGCGGGAGGGCCGAGGGAGACCCAGTACTTC. Its protein product is CASSPLAGGPRETQYF.

This clonotype came up a few times. The V gene is TRBV20-1, the J gene TRBJ1-2; TRBD1 might be the D (6 bases). Between the trimmed V and J ends, which lost 6 bases and 4 bases, there was a span of 21 bases. Germline loops: CDR1 DFQATT, CDR2 SNEGSKA (reference sequence). The CDR3 extends over 15 amino acids. CDR3 in amino acids: CSAPPGGRLGYGYTF. CDR3 in DNA: TGCAGTGCACCACCGGGGGGGCGCCTGGGCTATGGCTACACCTTC.

The rearrangement links TRBV21-1 to TRBJ2-7; TRBD1 was called by the table and not checked on the DNA. TRBV21-1 is reported as a pseudogene. The CDR3 is 16 amino acids. The CDR3 here is CASSKARGERCYEQYF. In DNA form, the CDR3 reads TGTGCCAGCAGCAAAGCAAGGGGGGAGAGATGCTACGAGCAGTACTTC.

The table lists this clonotype with many counts. This chain uses TRBV30 with TRBJ2-7; D may be TRBD1 (6 bases). The CDR3 runs to 15 residues. Germline V gene sequence: CDR1 GTSNPN, CDR2 SVGIG (reference sequence). The ends were cut back, 0 bases at V and 2 bases at J, with 14 bases in the middle. The DNA of the CDR3 is TGTGCCTGGAGTGTTCCGGGACACCTCCCCTACGAGCAGTACTTC. It yields the protein CAWSVPGHLPYEQYF.